One sample yielded the 3 T cell receptor beta chains listed below, sequenced in a study of blood T cells in healthy people across ages. Primed by a sample-barcoded 5' primer and a J-beta primer mix, a second PCR proceeded for about 6 to 12 cycles. TCRdb re-called the 5' RACE reads through MiXCR, storing one row per CDR3 protein. The table lists just under 900,000 distinct CDR3 sequences, more than 25% of them singletons. Sequencing used blood. Every receptor here comes from a woman aged 80 or older in good health.

This clonotype was seen many times. CDR3 in DNA: TGCAGTGCACGCGGACTAGCATTCGAGACCCAGTACTTC. This translates into CSARGLAFETQYF. V and J are TRBV20-1 and TRBJ2-5; 8 nucleotides line up with TRBD2. The J segment lost 5 bases and the V segment lost 6 bases, leaving 8 bases of the junction unmatched. Per the germline V gene, CDR1 is DFQATT and CDR2 is SNEGSKA (reference sequence). There are 13 residues in the CDR3.

This clonotype came up many times. This sequence joins TRBV10-3 and TRBJ2-1; 8 bases are a match to TRBD2. V was pared by 2 bases and J by 4 bases, with 10 bases of the junction left unmatched. The CDR3 is 17 residues long. CDR1 ENHRY and CDR2 SYGVKD come from the germline V gene. CDR3 in amino acids: CAISERLAGRPYNEQFF. In nucleotides, the CDR3 is TGTGCCATCAGTGAGCGGTTAGCGGGGCGACCTTACAATGAGCAGTTCTTC.

As to this clonotype: With a much larger clone just one base away, this may be a read error. This chain links TRBV5-1 with TRBJ1-2, with D possibly TRBD1 on 5 matching bases. The CDR3 runs to 15 residues. Per germline, CDR1 SGHRS and CDR2 YFSETQ. For the CDR3, the DNA is TGCGCCAGCAGCTTGTTGCAGGGAGCGAGCTATGGCTGCACCTTC. Encoded protein: CASSLLQGASYGCTF. Filled out from reference TRBV5-1 and TRBJ1-2, the complete variable domain reads KAGVTQTPRYLIKTRGQQVTLSCSPISGHRSVSWYQQTPGQGLQFLFEYFSETQRNKGNFPGRFSGRQFSNSRSEMNVSTLELGDSALYLCASSLLQGASYGCTFGSGTRLTVV.